This T cell receptor beta chain was sequenced during a study of a mutant IDH1 vaccine in newly diagnosed glioma. Study details: The treated population exhibited a male proportion of roughly 60%, a female proportion of 37.5%, and a mean age of around 40 years. Most patients had received both radiotherapy and temozolomide, the prior options being radiotherapy, temozolomide, or both. Visit V13 took place at week 47, and visit V12 happened at week 35.

Profiled with immunoSEQ multiplex PCR; TCRdb holds only in-frame clones, not every one. Of about 35,000 clones listed, about 87% are singletons. Time point given: week 47, end of study. Topical imiquimod accompanied each vaccine dose, which consisted of 300 ug of mutant IDH1 20-mer peptide. Eight vaccinations were given in weeks 1, 3, 5, 7, 11, 15, 19 and 23. As to this clone: What it binds is not known.

Germline V gives CDR1 SGHTA, CDR2 FQGNSA. Trimming shortened V by 5 bases and J by 4 bases, and 14 bases separated the two germline ends. The CDR3 sequence is 14 residues long. Sequencing used PBMCs, obtained from a glioma patient whose treatment included an IDH1 peptide vaccine. The source is a woman younger than 45 with glioma. V is TRBV7-2 and J is TRBJ1-2; D gene unclear. CDR3: CASSPSTQAYGYTF. CDR3 DNA: TGTGCCAGCAGCCCTTCGACCCAGGCCTATGGCTACACCTTC. Together with reference TRBV7-2 and TRBJ1-2, the CDR3 gives the full variable domain: GAGVSQSPSNKVTEKGKDVELRCDPISGHTALYWYRQSLGQGLEFLIYFQGNSAPDKSGLPSDRFSAERTGGSVSTLTIQRTQQEDSAVYLCASSPSTQAYGYTFGSGTRLTVV.